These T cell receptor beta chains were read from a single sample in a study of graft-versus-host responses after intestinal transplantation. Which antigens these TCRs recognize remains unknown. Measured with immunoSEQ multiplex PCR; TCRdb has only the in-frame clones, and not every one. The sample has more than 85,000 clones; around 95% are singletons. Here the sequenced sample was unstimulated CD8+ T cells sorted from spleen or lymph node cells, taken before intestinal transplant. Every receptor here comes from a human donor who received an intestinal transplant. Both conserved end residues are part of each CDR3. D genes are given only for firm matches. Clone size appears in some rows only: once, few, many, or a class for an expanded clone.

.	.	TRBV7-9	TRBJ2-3	TGTGCCAGCAGCTTATTAGAAGAAGATACGCAGTATTTT	CASSLLEEDTQYF
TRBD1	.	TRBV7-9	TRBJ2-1	TGTGCCAGCAGCCCCGGGACAGGAGGACTAGAGCAGTTCTTC	CASSPGTGGLEQFF
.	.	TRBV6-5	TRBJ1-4	TGTGCCAGCAGTTCAGGGTCGGGAGAAAAACTGTTTTTT	CASSSGSGEKLFF
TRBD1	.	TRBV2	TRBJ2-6	TGTGCCAGCAAAGACAGGGGGGACTCTGGGGCCAACGTCCTGACTTTC	CASKDRGDSGANVLTF
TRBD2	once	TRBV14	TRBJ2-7	TGTGCCAGCAGCCAAGGACCCAGCGGGAGTGACGAGCAGTACTTC	CASSQGPSGSDEQYF
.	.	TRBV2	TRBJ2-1	TGTGCCAGCAGTGACAATGAGCAGTTCTTC	CASSDNEQFF
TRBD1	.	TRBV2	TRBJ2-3	TGTGCCAGCAGTGAATGGCAGGAGACAGGGTTATTTGTTCCCCCAGATACGCAGTATTTT	CASSEWQETGLFVPPDTQYF
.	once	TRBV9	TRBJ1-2	TGTGCCAGCAGCCGAGAGAAGTCAATACAGGGCTACACCTTC	CASSREKSIQGYTF
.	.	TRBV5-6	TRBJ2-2	TGTGCCAGCAGCTTTACCGGGGAGCTGTTTTTT	CASSFTGELFF
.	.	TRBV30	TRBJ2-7	TGTGCCTGCTCAGACAGCTCCTACGAGCAGTACTTC	CACSDSSYEQYF
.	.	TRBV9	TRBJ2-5	TGTGCCAGCAGCGGGGGGCTAGCGGTACAAGAGACCCAGTACTTC	CASSGGLAVQETQYF
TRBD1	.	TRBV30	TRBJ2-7	TGTGCCTGGAGGACGGACAGGGAATTGTACGAGCAGTACTTC	CAWRTDRELYEQYF
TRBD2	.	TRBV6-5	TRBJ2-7	TGTGCCAGCAGTATCACAGCGGCGAGGACTAGGGAGCAGTACTTC	CASSITAARTREQYF
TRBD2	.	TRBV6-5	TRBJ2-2	TGTGCCAGCAGCCCGGGACTAGCGGCCGGGGAGCTGTTTTTT	CASSPGLAAGELFF
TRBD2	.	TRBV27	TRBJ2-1	TGTGCCAGCAGTTCTGAGACTAGCGGGATTCACAATGAGCAGTTCTTC	CASSSETSGIHNEQFF
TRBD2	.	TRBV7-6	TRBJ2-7	TGTGCCAGCAGTCCTAGCGGGGGGGACTACGAGCAGTACTTC	CASSPSGGDYEQYF
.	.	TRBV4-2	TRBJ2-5	TGTGCCAGCAGCCAAGTTAGCGGAGGAAGGGCCGAGACCCAGTACTTC	CASSQVSGGRAETQYF
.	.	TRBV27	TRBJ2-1	TGTGCCAGCAGTTCCCTATACAATGAGCAGTTCTTC	CASSSLYNEQFF
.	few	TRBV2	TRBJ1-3	TGTGCCAGCACCGGGTGGTCTGGAAACACCATATATTTT	CASTGWSGNTIYF
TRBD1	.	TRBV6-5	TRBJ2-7	TGTGCCAGCAGTCCGGGACAGGGGGCTAGTGAGCAGTACTTC	CASSPGQGASEQYF
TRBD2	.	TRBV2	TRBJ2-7	TGTGCCAGCAGTGAATCCGGACTAGTCTACGAGCAGTACTTC	CASSESGLVYEQYF
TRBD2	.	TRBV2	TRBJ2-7	TGTGCCAGCAGTGAGCGTAGCGGGAGGGCCTACGAGCAGTACTTC	CASSERSGRAYEQYF
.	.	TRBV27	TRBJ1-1	TGTGCCAGCAGTTTATGGGAGGGGCGAGGGACTGAAGCTTTCTTT	CASSLWEGRGTEAFF
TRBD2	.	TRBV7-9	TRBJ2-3	TGTGCCAGCAGCTCGATTCCGGGGGGGACGGGGGATACGCAGTATTTT	CASSSIPGGTGDTQYF
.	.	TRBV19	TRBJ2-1	TGTGCCAGTAGTCAGGGGACCTACAATGAGCAGTTCTTC	CASSQGTYNEQFF
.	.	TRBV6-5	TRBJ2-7	TGTGCCAGCGGCCCCTACGAGCAGTACTTC	CASGPYEQYF
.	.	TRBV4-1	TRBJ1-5	TGCGCCAGCAGCCAAGAAGCAGGATATCAGCCCCAGCATTTT	CASSQEAGYQPQHF
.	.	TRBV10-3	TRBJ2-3	TGTGCCATCAGTAAGATTCGTCCGGAACGGGGCACAGATACGCAGTATTTT	CAISKIRPERGTDTQYF
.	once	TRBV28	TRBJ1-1	TGTGCCAGCAGTTTACCTGAATCCGAAGCTTTCTTT	CASSLPESEAFF
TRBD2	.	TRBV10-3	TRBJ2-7	TGTGCCATCAGTGAGTCGGGGGGGTACCAGAACCAGCAGTACTTC	CAISESGGYQNQQYF
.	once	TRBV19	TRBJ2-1	TGTGCCAGTAGTATAGATCTAGGGCCCCCACACAATGAGCAGTTCTTC	CASSIDLGPPHNEQFF
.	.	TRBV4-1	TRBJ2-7	TGCGCCAGCAGCCCCCCAGGAGGGGGTTACGAGCAGTACTTC	CASSPPGGGYEQYF
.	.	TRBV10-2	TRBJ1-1	TGCGCCAGCAGGGACGGTTACACTGAAGCTTTCTTT	CASRDGYTEAFF
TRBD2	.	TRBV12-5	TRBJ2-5	TGTGCTAGTGGTTTGTCTAGCGGAGAGACCCAGTACTTC	CASGLSSGETQYF
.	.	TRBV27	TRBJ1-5	TGTGCCAGCAGTTTATCGGCAGGGGGCAATCAGCCCCAGCATTTT	CASSLSAGGNQPQHF
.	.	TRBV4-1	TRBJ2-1	TGCGCCAGCAGCCAAGATAGTGAGCAGTTCTTC	CASSQDSEQFF
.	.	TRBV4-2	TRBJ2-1	TGTGCCAGCAGCCAAGTATGGGAGTCGGACAATGAGCAGTTCTTC	CASSQVWESDNEQFF
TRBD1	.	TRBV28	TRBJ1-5	TGTGCCAGCAGACCGACAGGGGTCAGCAATCAGCCCCAGCATTTT	CASRPTGVSNQPQHF
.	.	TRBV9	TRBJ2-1	TGTGCCAGCAGCGTAAGGGGGAGAGAGAATGAGCAGTTCTTC	CASSVRGRENEQFF
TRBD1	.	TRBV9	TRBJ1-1	TGTGCCAGCGGGACAGGGGGAGGCACTGAAGCTTTCTTT	CASGTGGGTEAFF
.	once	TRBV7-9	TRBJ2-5	TGTGCCAGCAGCTCCCCCGTCGTTATAGGGCGGGTCCAAGAGACCCAGTACTTC	CASSSPVVIGRVQETQYF
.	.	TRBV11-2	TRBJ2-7	TGTGCCAGCAGCTTAGAAGTCGGACACGAGCAGTACTTC	CASSLEVGHEQYF
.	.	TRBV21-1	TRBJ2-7	TGTGCCAGCAGCAAAGGGGGACTAGCAACCTACGAGCAGTACTTC	CASSKGGLATYEQYF
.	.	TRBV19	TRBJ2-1	TGTGCCAGTAGCGCGTACTATAATGAGCAGTTCTTC	CASSAYYNEQFF
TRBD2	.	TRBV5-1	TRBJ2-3	TGCGCCAGCAGCGTGGAGCGGGAGGGCGGGGATACGCAGTATTTT	CASSVEREGGDTQYF
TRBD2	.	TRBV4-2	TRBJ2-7	TGTGCCAGCAGCCAAGATTTGGCGGGAGAGTCCTACGAGCAGTACTTC	CASSQDLAGESYEQYF
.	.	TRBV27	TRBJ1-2	TGTGCCAGCAGTTTATCGGCGGTCTATGGCTACACCTTC	CASSLSAVYGYTF
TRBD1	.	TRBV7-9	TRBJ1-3	TGTGCCAGCAGCTTAGTGGGACAGGAATACTCTGGAAACACCATATATTTT	CASSLVGQEYSGNTIYF
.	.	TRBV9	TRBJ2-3	TGTGCCAGCGGGGTGGCGCGGACTAGCACAGATACGCAGTATTTT	CASGVARTSTDTQYF
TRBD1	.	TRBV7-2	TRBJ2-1	TGTGCCAGCAGCCTGGACAGGGGGCATTACAATGAGCAGTTCTTC	CASSLDRGHYNEQFF
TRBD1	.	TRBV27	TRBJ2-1	TGTGCCAGCAGCCCAGGGGGATGGGGCAATGAGCAGTTCTTC	CASSPGGWGNEQFF